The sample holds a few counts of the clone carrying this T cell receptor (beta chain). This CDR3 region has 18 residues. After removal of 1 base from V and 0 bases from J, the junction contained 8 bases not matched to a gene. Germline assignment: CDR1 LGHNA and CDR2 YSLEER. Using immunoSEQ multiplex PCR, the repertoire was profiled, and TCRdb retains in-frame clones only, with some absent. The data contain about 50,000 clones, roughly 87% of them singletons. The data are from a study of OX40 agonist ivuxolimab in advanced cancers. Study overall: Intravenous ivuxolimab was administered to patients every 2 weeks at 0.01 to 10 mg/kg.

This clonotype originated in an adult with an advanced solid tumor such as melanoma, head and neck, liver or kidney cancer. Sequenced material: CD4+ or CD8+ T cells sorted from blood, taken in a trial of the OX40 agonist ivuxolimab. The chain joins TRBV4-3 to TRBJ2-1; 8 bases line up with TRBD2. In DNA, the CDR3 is TGCGCCAGCAGCCAAGCCGACATAGCGGGGAGCTCCTACAATGAGCAGTTCTTC. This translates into CASSQADIAGSSYNEQFF.